Here is one TCR beta chain with its context. Germline V gene data show CDR1 as SGDLS and CDR2 as YYNGEE. This CDR3 has 14 residues. V was trimmed by 0 bases and J by 3 bases, leaving 8 bases between them. The PCR used 60 Vbeta and 13 Jbeta primers. Generated by immunoSEQ multiplex PCR, the TCRdb table keeps only in-frame clones and is missing some. The sample carries 65,000 to 85,000 clones, 78% recorded once. The data belong to a study of cytomegalovirus exposure and HLA in healthy donors. Study-level background: There were 70 million to 95 million unique TCRs (from HLA-typed donors) in an early data release.

The specimen sequenced was PBMCs. This TCR derives from a middle-aged woman in good health and CMV-seropositive. The chain carries TRBV9 and TRBJ2-3; TRBD1 is a possible D gene (5 bases). The CDR3 here is CASSVVAGTDTQYF. For the CDR3, the DNA is TGTGCCAGCAGCGTAGTGGCAGGGACAGATACGCAGTATTTT.